A selection of T cell receptor beta chains follows, all from one sample in a study of blood T cell repertoires in COVID-19. This table comes from immunoSEQ multiplex PCR, and its TCRdb copy is limited to in-frame clones, with some not included. The sample has about 100,000 clones, about 83% seen once. Source material: peripheral blood. Every receptor here comes from a human donor in a cohort sampled during active COVID-19. CDR3s include the opening cysteine and the closing phenylalanine or tryptophan. The D gene is left open where the match is weak. A clone size is listed for some rows: how often the clone was seen (once, few, many), or a class if it is expanded.

j_gene: TRBJ1-2; v_gene: TRBV29-1; d_gene: TRBD1; abundance: once; CDR3nt: TGCAGCGCCGGGACAGGGAACTATGGCTACACCTTC; CDR3aa: CSAGTGNYGYTF
j_gene: TRBJ2-3; v_gene: TRBV5-5; d_gene: TRBD1; abundance: NA; CDR3nt: TGTGCCAGCAGCAGAGACAGGGGTTTCAACACAGATACGCAGTATTTT; CDR3aa: CASSRDRGFNTDTQYF
j_gene: TRBJ2-7; v_gene: TRBV6-1; d_gene: NA; abundance: NA; CDR3nt: TGTGCCAGCAGTGAAGCGGAGGGGAGCCACGAGCAGTACTTC; CDR3aa: CASSEAEGSHEQYF
j_gene: TRBJ1-2; v_gene: TRBV4-3; d_gene: TRBD1; abundance: NA; CDR3nt: TGCGCCAGCAGCCAAACAGGGGACCCTAACTATGGCTACACCTTC; CDR3aa: CASSQTGDPNYGYTF
j_gene: TRBJ1-6; v_gene: TRBV7-9; d_gene: TRBD1; abundance: NA; CDR3nt: TGTGCCAGCAGCTTAGGGGACAGGGGGTTTAATTCACCCCTCCACTTT; CDR3aa: CASSLGDRGFNSPLHF
j_gene: TRBJ2-2; v_gene: TRBV5-1; d_gene: NA; abundance: NA; CDR3nt: TGCGCCAGCAGCCTCTGGGGGGAAAACACCGGGGAGCTGTTTTTT; CDR3aa: CASSLWGENTGELFF
j_gene: TRBJ1-1; v_gene: TRBV5-4; d_gene: TRBD1; abundance: NA; CDR3nt: TGTGCCAGCAGCCCACAGGGGAGTGGAAACACTGAAGCTTTCTTT; CDR3aa: CASSPQGSGNTEAFF
j_gene: TRBJ1-1; v_gene: TRBV19; d_gene: TRBD1; abundance: NA; CDR3nt: TGTGCCAGTAGTATATTGGAGACAGGGGGTCTAGCTTTCTTT; CDR3aa: CASSILETGGLAFF
j_gene: TRBJ2-7; v_gene: TRBV10-1; d_gene: NA; abundance: NA; CDR3nt: TGCGCCAGCAGTGAGTCGGGCAGGGCCTACGAGCAGTACTTC; CDR3aa: CASSESGRAYEQYF
j_gene: TRBJ1-2; v_gene: TRBV5-1; d_gene: TRBD1; abundance: NA; CDR3nt: TGCGCCAGCAGCTTGGAACAGGGGGTTTACTATGGCTACACCTTC; CDR3aa: CASSLEQGVYYGYTF
j_gene: TRBJ1-1; v_gene: TRBV27; d_gene: NA; abundance: NA; CDR3nt: TGTGCCAGCAGTTTATCGTACAGTTCTAACACTGAAGCTTTCTTT; CDR3aa: CASSLSYSSNTEAFF
j_gene: TRBJ1-5; v_gene: TRBV5-5; d_gene: NA; abundance: NA; CDR3nt: TGTGCCAGCAGCTTCTCTGGGGAGGGGTCCCAGCATTTT; CDR3aa: CASSFSGEGSQHF
j_gene: TRBJ2-3; v_gene: TRBV4-3; d_gene: TRBD2; abundance: NA; CDR3nt: TGCGCCAGCAGCCAAGATATGACTAGCGGGAGGCAGTATTTT; CDR3aa: CASSQDMTSGRQYF
j_gene: TRBJ2-2; v_gene: TRBV5-4; d_gene: NA; abundance: NA; CDR3nt: TGTGCCAGCACCTCCACCGGGGAGCTGTTTTTT; CDR3aa: CASTSTGELFF
j_gene: TRBJ2-7; v_gene: TRBV27; d_gene: TRBD2; abundance: NA; CDR3nt: TGTGCCAGCAGTTACCTCCTCCGGACTAGCGGGAGGAACGAGCAGTACTTC; CDR3aa: CASSYLLRTSGRNEQYF
j_gene: TRBJ1-2; v_gene: TRBV27; d_gene: NA; abundance: once; CDR3nt: TGTGCCAGCAGATACACAGGTGGCTACACCTTC; CDR3aa: CASRYTGGYTF
j_gene: TRBJ1-2; v_gene: TRBV9; d_gene: TRBD1; abundance: NA; CDR3nt: TGTGCCAGCAACCGACAGGGAAGAGGCTACACCTTC; CDR3aa: CASNRQGRGYTF
j_gene: TRBJ2-2; v_gene: TRBV6-5; d_gene: NA; abundance: NA; CDR3nt: TGTGCCGCCCGGGATGGAGGGCGGACCGGGGAGCTGTTTTTT; CDR3aa: CAARDGGRTGELFF
j_gene: TRBJ2-1; v_gene: TRBV20-1; d_gene: NA; abundance: NA; CDR3nt: TGCAGTGCAAGTCCCAGGAGGGATGAGCAGTTCTTC; CDR3aa: CSASPRRDEQFF
j_gene: TRBJ2-1; v_gene: TRBV5-1; d_gene: TRBD2; abundance: once; CDR3nt: TGCGCCAGCAGCTTGACCCCCGGGACTAGGTACAATGAGCAGTTCTTC; CDR3aa: CASSLTPGTRYNEQFF
j_gene: TRBJ2-7; v_gene: TRBV7-2; d_gene: TRBD2; abundance: NA; CDR3nt: TGTGCCAGCAGCTTAGTTGCGGGGGGGCCCTACGAGCAGTACTTC; CDR3aa: CASSLVAGGPYEQYF
j_gene: TRBJ1-1; v_gene: TRBV18; d_gene: NA; abundance: NA; CDR3nt: TGTGCCAGCTCACCTCAGGATACCAGGGGAGCTTTCTTT; CDR3aa: CASSPQDTRGAFF
j_gene: TRBJ1-1; v_gene: TRBV27; d_gene: NA; abundance: NA; CDR3nt: TGTGCCAGCAGTTTTCTAGGAACTGAAGCTTTCTTT; CDR3aa: CASSFLGTEAFF
j_gene: TRBJ2-7; v_gene: TRBV9; d_gene: TRBD2; abundance: NA; CDR3nt: TGTGCCAGCAGCGTGACCGGGACTAGTTACGAGCAGTACTTC; CDR3aa: CASSVTGTSYEQYF
j_gene: TRBJ1-4; v_gene: TRBV5-4; d_gene: NA; abundance: NA; CDR3nt: TGTGCCAGCAGCTTGGCCCAGGGCAATGAAAAACTGTTTTTT; CDR3aa: CASSLAQGNEKLFF
j_gene: TRBJ2-1; v_gene: TRBV18; d_gene: TRBD2; abundance: once; CDR3nt: TGTGCCAGCTCACCTCAAATAGCGGGTGGGGATGAGCAGTTCTTC; CDR3aa: CASSPQIAGGDEQFF
j_gene: TRBJ1-2; v_gene: TRBV2; d_gene: TRBD1; abundance: NA; CDR3nt: TGTGCCAGCAGAGACAGGGTAAATTGGTATGGCTACACCTTC; CDR3aa: CASRDRVNWYGYTF
j_gene: TRBJ1-5; v_gene: TRBV12-3/TRBV12-4; d_gene: NA; abundance: NA; CDR3nt: TGTGCCAGTGCACAGCCCAATCAGCCCCAGCATTTT; CDR3aa: CASAQPNQPQHF
j_gene: TRBJ2-1; v_gene: TRBV5-4; d_gene: TRBD2; abundance: NA; CDR3nt: TGTGCCAGCAGCTTGGCAGCGGGGGGCCACAATGAGCAGTTCTTC; CDR3aa: CASSLAAGGHNEQFF
j_gene: TRBJ1-1; v_gene: TRBV6-6; d_gene: TRBD1; abundance: NA; CDR3nt: TGTGCCAGCAGTTACCCGGGACAGGGGGCGAGAGCGGAAGCTTTCTTT; CDR3aa: CASSYPGQGARAEAFF
j_gene: TRBJ2-3; v_gene: TRBV14; d_gene: NA; abundance: NA; CDR3nt: TGTGCCAGCAGCCAAAGGGCTAGCCTGAGGGATACGCAGTATTTT; CDR3aa: CASSQRASLRDTQYF
j_gene: TRBJ1-3; v_gene: TRBV9; d_gene: NA; abundance: NA; CDR3nt: TGTGCCAGCAGCGGGTCCCCGATGGCAGGTAACACCATATATTTT; CDR3aa: CASSGSPMAGNTIYF
j_gene: TRBJ2-7; v_gene: TRBV7-2; d_gene: NA; abundance: NA; CDR3nt: TGTGCCAGCAGCTTAGGAGGGAGAGGCGACGAGCAGTACTTC; CDR3aa: CASSLGGRGDEQYF
j_gene: TRBJ2-2; v_gene: TRBV7-9; d_gene: NA; abundance: few; CDR3nt: TGTGCCAGCAGCTTAGTGGTGGGAGAGAGCGGGGAGCTGTTTTTT; CDR3aa: CASSLVVGESGELFF
j_gene: TRBJ2-5; v_gene: TRBV29-1; d_gene: TRBD1; abundance: NA; CDR3nt: TGCAGCGGCCAACAGACAGGGGGCCGTATTGAGACCCAGTACTTC; CDR3aa: CSGQQTGGRIETQYF
j_gene: TRBJ2-7; v_gene: TRBV5-6; d_gene: TRBD2; abundance: NA; CDR3nt: TGTGCCAGCAGCTTGGGCGGGAGGGGCCCCTCCTACGAGCAGTACTTC; CDR3aa: CASSLGGRGPSYEQYF
j_gene: TRBJ1-5; v_gene: TRBV5-1; d_gene: NA; abundance: few; CDR3nt: TGCGCCAGCAGCCCCCGGGGGGGCGCTCAGCCCCAGCATTTT; CDR3aa: CASSPRGGAQPQHF
j_gene: TRBJ2-2; v_gene: TRBV11-3; d_gene: NA; abundance: NA; CDR3nt: TGTGCCAGCAGCTCGGGTAGACTGAACACCGGGGAGCTGTTTTTT; CDR3aa: CASSSGRLNTGELFF
j_gene: TRBJ2-6; v_gene: TRBV5-4; d_gene: TRBD1; abundance: NA; CDR3nt: TGTGCCAGCACCCGGGGTCAGGGGGCTGGGGCCAACGTCCTGACTTTC; CDR3aa: CASTRGQGAGANVLTF
j_gene: TRBJ2-1; v_gene: TRBV18; d_gene: TRBD2; abundance: NA; CDR3nt: TGTGCCAGCTCACCACCGTTGCGGGGGGGCCTATACGGATCCTACAATGAGCAGTTCTTC; CDR3aa: CASSPPLRGGLYGSYNEQFF
j_gene: TRBJ2-7; v_gene: TRBV12-3/TRBV12-4; d_gene: TRBD1; abundance: NA; CDR3nt: TGTGCCAGCAGTACGGGACAGCTCTACGAGCAGTACTTC; CDR3aa: CASSTGQLYEQYF
j_gene: TRBJ2-3; v_gene: TRBV2; d_gene: NA; abundance: once; CDR3nt: TGTGCCAGCAGGGGACTCGCAGATACGCAGTATTTT; CDR3aa: CASRGLADTQYF
j_gene: TRBJ1-2; v_gene: TRBV15; d_gene: TRBD1; abundance: NA; CDR3nt: TGTGCCACCAGCTCTCAGGGGGAATATGGCTACACCTTC; CDR3aa: CATSSQGEYGYTF
j_gene: TRBJ2-7; v_gene: TRBV5-1; d_gene: TRBD1; abundance: once; CDR3nt: TGCGCCAGCAGAGCAGGGACAGGCGGGTTGGGGGAGCAGTACTTC; CDR3aa: CASRAGTGGLGEQYF
j_gene: TRBJ2-2; v_gene: TRBV11-2; d_gene: TRBD2; abundance: NA; CDR3nt: TGTGCCAGCACGACTAGCAGGAACACCGGGGAGCTGTTTTTT; CDR3aa: CASTTSRNTGELFF
j_gene: TRBJ1-1; v_gene: TRBV29-1; d_gene: NA; abundance: NA; CDR3nt: TGCAGCGTTGAACGTTCGAACACTGAAGCTTTCTTT; CDR3aa: CSVERSNTEAFF
j_gene: TRBJ1-1; v_gene: TRBV28; d_gene: NA; abundance: once; CDR3nt: TGTGCCAGCAGTGTACCTAAGAACACTGAAGCTTTCTTT; CDR3aa: CASSVPKNTEAFF
j_gene: TRBJ1-4; v_gene: TRBV5-1; d_gene: NA; abundance: NA; CDR3nt: TGCGCCAGCAGCTTGACGGTCGCAACTAATGAAAAACTGTTTTTT; CDR3aa: CASSLTVATNEKLFF
j_gene: TRBJ2-1; v_gene: TRBV6-5; d_gene: TRBD2; abundance: NA; CDR3nt: TGTGCCAGCTCGAGCGGGGGGGCCACGGATGAGCAGTTCTTC; CDR3aa: CASSSGGATDEQFF